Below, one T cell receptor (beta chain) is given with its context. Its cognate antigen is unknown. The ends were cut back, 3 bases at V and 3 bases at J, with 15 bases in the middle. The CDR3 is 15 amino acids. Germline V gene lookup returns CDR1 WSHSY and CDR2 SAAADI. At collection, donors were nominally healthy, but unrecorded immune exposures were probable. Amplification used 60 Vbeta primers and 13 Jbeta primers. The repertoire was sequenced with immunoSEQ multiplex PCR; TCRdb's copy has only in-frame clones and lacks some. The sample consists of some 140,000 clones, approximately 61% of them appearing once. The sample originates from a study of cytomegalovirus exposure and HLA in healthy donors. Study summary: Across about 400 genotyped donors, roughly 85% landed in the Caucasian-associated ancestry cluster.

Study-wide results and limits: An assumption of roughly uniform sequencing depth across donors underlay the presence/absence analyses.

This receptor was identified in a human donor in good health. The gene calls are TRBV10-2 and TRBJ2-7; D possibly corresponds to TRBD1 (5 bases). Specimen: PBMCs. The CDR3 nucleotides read TGCGCCAGCAGTGAACCCGCGAAGGGGAACTACGAGCAGTACTTC. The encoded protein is CASSEPAKGNYEQYF.